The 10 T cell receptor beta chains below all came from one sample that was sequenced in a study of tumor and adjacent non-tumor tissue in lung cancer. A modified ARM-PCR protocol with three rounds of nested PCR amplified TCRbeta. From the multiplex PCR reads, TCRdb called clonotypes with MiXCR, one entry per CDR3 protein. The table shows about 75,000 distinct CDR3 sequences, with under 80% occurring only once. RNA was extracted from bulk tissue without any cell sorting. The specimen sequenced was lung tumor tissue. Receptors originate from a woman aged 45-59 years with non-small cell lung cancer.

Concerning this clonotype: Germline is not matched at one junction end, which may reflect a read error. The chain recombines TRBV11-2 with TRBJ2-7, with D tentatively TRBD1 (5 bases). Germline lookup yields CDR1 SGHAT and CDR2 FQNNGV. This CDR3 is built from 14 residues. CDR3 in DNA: TGTGCCAGCAGTCTGACGGACACCGCCTACGATCAGTACTTC. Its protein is CASSLTDTAYDQYF.

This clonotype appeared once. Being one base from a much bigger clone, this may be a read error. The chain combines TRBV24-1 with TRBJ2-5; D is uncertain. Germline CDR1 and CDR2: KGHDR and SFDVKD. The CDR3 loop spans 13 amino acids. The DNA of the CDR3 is TGTGCCACCAGTGCCCACCGTCAAGGGACCCAGTACTTC. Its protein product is CATSAHRQGTQYF.

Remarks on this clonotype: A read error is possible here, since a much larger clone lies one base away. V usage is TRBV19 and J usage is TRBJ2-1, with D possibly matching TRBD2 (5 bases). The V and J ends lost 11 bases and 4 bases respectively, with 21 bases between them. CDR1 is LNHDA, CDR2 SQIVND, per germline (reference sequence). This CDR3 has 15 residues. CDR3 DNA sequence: TGTGCCTCTAAGGAGGCCCTCAGTGGATACAATGAGCAGTTCTTC. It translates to CASKEALSGYNEQFF.

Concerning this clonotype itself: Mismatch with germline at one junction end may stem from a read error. The CDR3 region is CASSTDAGTGGNEQYF. CDR3 in DNA: TGCGCCAGCAGCACAGATGCCGGGACAGGGGGCAACGAGCAATACTTC. This chain connects TRBV5-1 to TRBJ2-7, with 12 bases that match TRBD1. The V gene's germline CDR1 is SGHRS and CDR2 YFSETQ. The CDR3 sequence is 16 residues long.

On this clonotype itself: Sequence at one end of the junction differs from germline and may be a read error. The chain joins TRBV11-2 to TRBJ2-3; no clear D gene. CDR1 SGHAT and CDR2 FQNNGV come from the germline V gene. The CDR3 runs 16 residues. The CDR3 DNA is TGTGCCAGCAGCCCGGTGGGTTACCCACTCCCAGATAAGCAGTATTTT. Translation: CASSPVGYPLPDKQYF.

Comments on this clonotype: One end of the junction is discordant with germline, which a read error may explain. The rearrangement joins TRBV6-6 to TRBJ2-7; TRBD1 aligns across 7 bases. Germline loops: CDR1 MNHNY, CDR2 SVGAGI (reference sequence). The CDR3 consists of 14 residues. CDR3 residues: CASSPWDSPYEQYF. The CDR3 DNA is TGTGCCAGCAGCCCCTGGGACAGCCCCTACGAGCAATACTTC.

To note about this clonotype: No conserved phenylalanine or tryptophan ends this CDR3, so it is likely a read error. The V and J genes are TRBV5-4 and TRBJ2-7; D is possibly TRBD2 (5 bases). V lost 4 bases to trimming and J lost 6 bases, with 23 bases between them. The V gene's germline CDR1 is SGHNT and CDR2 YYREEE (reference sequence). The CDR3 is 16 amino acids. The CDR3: CASSSGLAGYSSEQYL. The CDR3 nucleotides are TGTGCCAGCAGCAGCGGACTTGCGGGTTACTCCAGCGAGCAGTACTTA.

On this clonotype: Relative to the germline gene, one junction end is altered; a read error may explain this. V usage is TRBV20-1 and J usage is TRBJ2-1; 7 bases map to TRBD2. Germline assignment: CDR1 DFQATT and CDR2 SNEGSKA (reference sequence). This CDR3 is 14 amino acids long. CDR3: CSAPGGSSYNEQIF. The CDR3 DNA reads TGCAGTGCCCCCGGGGGGAGCTCCTACAATGAGCAGATATTC.

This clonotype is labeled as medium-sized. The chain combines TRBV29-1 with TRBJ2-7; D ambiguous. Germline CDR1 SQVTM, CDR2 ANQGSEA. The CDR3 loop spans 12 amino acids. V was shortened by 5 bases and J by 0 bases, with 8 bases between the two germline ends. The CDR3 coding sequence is TGCAGCGTTTTTACGGACTCCTACGAGCAGTACTTC. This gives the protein CSVFTDSYEQYF.

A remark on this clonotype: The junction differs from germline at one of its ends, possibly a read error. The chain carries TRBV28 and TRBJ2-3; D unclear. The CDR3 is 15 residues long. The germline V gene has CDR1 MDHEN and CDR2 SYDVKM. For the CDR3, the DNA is TGTGCCAGCAGTTTATCCTCCTCGCTCACAGATACGCACTATTTT. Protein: CASSLSSSLTDTHYF.